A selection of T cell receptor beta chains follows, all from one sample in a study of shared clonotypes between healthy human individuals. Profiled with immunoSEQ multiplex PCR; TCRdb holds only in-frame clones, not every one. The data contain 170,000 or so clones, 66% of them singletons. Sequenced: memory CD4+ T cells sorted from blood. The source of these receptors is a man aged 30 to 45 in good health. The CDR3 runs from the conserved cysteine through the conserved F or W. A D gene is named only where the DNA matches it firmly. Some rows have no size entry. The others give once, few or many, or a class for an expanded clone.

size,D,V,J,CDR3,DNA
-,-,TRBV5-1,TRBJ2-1,CASSLVAHSSYNEQFF,TGCGCCAGCAGCTTGGTGGCACATAGCTCCTACAATGAGCAGTTCTTC
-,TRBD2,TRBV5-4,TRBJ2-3,CASSLGLAGVTDTQYF,TGTGCCAGCAGCTTGGGGCTAGCGGGAGTCACAGATACGCAGTATTTT
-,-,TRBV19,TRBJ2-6,CASSIDTPGANVLTF,TGTGCCAGTAGTATAGACACCCCTGGGGCCAACGTCCTGACTTTC
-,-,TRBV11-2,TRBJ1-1,CASSYRAGTMNTEAFF,TGTGCCAGCAGCTACCGCGCCGGGACAATGAACACTGAAGCTTTCTTT
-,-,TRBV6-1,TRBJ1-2,CASSELWGPRRGSYTF,TGTGCCAGCAGCGAATTGTGGGGACCCAGGCGAGGTAGCTACACCTTC
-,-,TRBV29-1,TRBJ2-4,CSVKGLAKNIQYF,TGCAGCGTCAAGGGTCTCGCCAAAAACATTCAGTACTTC
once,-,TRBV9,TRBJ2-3,CASSAGGIHTQYF,TGTGCCAGCAGCGCCGGGGGCATTCATACGCAGTATTTT
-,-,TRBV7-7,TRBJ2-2,CASRGGNTGELFF,TGTGCCAGCAGAGGAGGGAACACCGGGGAGCTGTTTTTT
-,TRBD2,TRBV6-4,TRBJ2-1,CASSDSGTRGWHEQFF,TGTGCCAGCAGTGACTCTGGGACTAGGGGCTGGCATGAGCAGTTCTTC
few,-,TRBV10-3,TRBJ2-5,CAISGSVESGTQYF,TGTGCCATCAGTGGATCGGTAGAGTCAGGGACCCAGTACTTC
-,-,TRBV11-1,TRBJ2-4,CASSLGSGLAKNIQYF,TGTGCCAGCAGCTTGGGGTCGGGGCTAGCCAAAAACATTCAGTACTTC
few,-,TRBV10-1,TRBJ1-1,CASSRDIMNTEAFF,TGCGCCAGCAGTCGGGACATCATGAACACTGAAGCTTTCTTT
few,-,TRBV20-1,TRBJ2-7,CSARAGYEQYF,TGCAGTGCTAGAGCAGGCTACGAGCAGTACTTC
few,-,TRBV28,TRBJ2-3,CATSRSTDTQYF,TGTGCCACTTCCCGAAGCACAGATACGCAGTATTTT
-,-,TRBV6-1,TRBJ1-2,CASKTGESYTF,TGTGCCAGCAAAACTGGTGAGAGCTACACCTTC
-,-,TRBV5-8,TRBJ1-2,CASSFEPDYYGYTF,TGTGCCAGCAGCTTTGAACCAGACTACTATGGCTACACCTTC
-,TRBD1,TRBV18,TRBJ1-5,CASSGTGVRTQPQHF,TGTGCCAGCTCAGGCACAGGGGTTCGTACTCAGCCCCAGCATTTT
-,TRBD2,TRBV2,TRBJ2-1,CASSEPASGRVYNEQFF,TGTGCCAGCAGTGAACCGGCTAGCGGGAGAGTATACAATGAGCAGTTCTTC
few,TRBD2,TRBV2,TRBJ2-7,CASSVGRESSYEQYF,TGTGCCAGCAGTGTTGGGAGGGAGTCGTCCTACGAGCAGTACTTC
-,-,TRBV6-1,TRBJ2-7,CASWTDHDYEQYF,TGTGCCAGCTGGACTGATCATGACTACGAGCAGTACTTC
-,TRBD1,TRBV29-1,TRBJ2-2,CSVDTGGTGELFF,TGCAGCGTTGATACAGGGGGCACCGGGGAGCTGTTTTTT
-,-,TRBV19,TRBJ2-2,CASSKLVNGELFF,TGTGCCAGTAGTAAACTAGTTAACGGGGAGCTGTTTTTT
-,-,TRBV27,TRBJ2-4,CASSLLRGDRVDIQYF,TGTGCCAGCAGTTTATTGCGGGGGGACAGGGTGGACATTCAGTACTTC
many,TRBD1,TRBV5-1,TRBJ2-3,CASSRGQGSSADTQYF,TGCGCCAGCAGCCGAGGACAGGGGAGTAGTGCAGATACGCAGTATTTT
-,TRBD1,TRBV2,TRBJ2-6,CASSPGTGRKSISGANVLTF,TGTGCCAGCAGCCCCGGGACAGGGCGAAAAAGTATATCTGGGGCCAACGTCCTGACTTTC
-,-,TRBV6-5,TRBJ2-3,CASSYEGPFISTQYF,TGTGCCAGCAGTTACGAGGGCCCTTTCATATCTACGCAGTATTTT
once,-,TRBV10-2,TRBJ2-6,CASRRGPTQSGANVLTF,TGCGCCAGCAGGAGGGGCCCCACTCAGTCTGGGGCCAACGTCCTGACTTTC
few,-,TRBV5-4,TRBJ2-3,CASSLSDTQYF,TGTGCCAGCAGCTTGTCGGATACGCAGTATTTT
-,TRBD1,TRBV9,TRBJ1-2,CASRPPTGGDEGGYTF,TGTGCCAGCAGACCTCCGACAGGGGGCGATGAGGGTGGCTACACCTTC
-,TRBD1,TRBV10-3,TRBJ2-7,CAIKGQGYGGSWKYF,TGTGCCATCAAGGGACAGGGATACGGGGGGAGTTGGAAGTACTTC
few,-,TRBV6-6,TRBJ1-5,CASSRAHNQPQHF,TGTGCCAGCAGTCGGGCCCACAATCAGCCCCAGCATTTT
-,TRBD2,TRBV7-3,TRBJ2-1,CASSRSTGGYNEQFF,TGTGCCAGCAGCCGATCGACGGGGGGATACAATGAGCAGTTCTTC
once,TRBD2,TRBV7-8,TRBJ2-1,CASNRAGLAGDEQFF,TGTGCCAGCAATCGCGCCGGACTAGCGGGAGACGAGCAGTTCTTC
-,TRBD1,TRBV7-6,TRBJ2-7,CASSPTGGLSSYEQYF,TGTGCCAGCAGCCCGACAGGGGGACTTAGCTCCTACGAGCAGTACTTC
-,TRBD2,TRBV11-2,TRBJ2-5,CASSPRGLAGETQYF,TGTGCCAGCAGCCCCAGGGGACTAGCGGGAGAGACCCAGTACTTC
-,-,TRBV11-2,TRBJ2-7,CASSPQLSYEQYF,TGTGCCAGCAGCCCCCAGCTGAGTTACGAGCAGTACTTC
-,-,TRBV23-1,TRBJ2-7,CASSRLIHRVDPNEQYF,TGCGCCAGCAGTCGGCTTATCCACAGGGTGGATCCTAACGAGCAGTACTTC
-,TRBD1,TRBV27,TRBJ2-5,CASSSPRAQGIETQYF,TGTGCCAGCAGTTCCCCCCGGGCACAGGGGATAGAGACCCAGTACTTC
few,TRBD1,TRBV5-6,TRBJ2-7,CASSSTGQGSGEQYF,TGTGCCAGCAGCTCCACCGGACAGGGGTCGGGCGAGCAGTACTTC
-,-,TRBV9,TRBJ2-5,CASTLGIGQETQYF,TGTGCCAGCACCCTGGGGATAGGTCAAGAGACCCAGTACTTC
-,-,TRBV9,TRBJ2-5,CASSASLGGETQYF,TGTGCCAGCAGCGCCTCACTGGGGGGCGAGACCCAGTACTTC
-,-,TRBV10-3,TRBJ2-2,CAISLGGRKNTGELFF,TGTGCCATCAGTTTGGGGGGACGGAAGAACACCGGGGAGCTGTTTTTT
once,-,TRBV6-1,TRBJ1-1,CASRSSGTNTEAFF,TGTGCCAGCAGAAGTTCCGGGACAAACACTGAAGCTTTCTTT
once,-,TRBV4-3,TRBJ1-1,CASSDSFGYTEAFF,TGCGCCAGCAGTGACAGCTTCGGGTACACTGAAGCTTTCTTT
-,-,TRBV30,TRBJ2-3,CAWSAGVTDTQYF,TGTGCCTGGAGCGCCGGGGTCACAGATACGCAGTATTTT
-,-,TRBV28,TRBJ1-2,CASAAVNYGYTF,TGTGCCAGCGCGGCGGTAAACTATGGCTACACCTTC
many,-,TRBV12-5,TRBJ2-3,CASGLKGSGTQYF,TGTGCTAGTGGTTTAAAGGGGTCCGGTACGCAGTATTTT
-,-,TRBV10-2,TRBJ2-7,CASSEAVLGEQYF,TGCGCCAGCAGTGAAGCGGTCCTCGGCGAGCAGTACTTC
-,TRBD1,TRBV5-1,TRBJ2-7,CASSSTGQGPSYEQYF,TGCGCCAGCAGCTCGACGGGACAGGGCCCATCCTACGAGCAGTACTTC
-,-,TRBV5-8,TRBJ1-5,CASSLGQVFNQPQHF,TGTGCCAGCAGCTTGGGGCAGGTTTTCAATCAGCCCCAGCATTTT